Each of the 22 T cell receptor beta chains below was sequenced from the same sample in a study of blood T cell repertoires in COVID-19. Here immunoSEQ multiplex PCR was the method, and the copy in TCRdb shows in-frame clones only, minus some. The table has over 400,000 clones, more than 85% seen once. What was sequenced was PBMCs or T cells enriched from blood (not recorded which). These receptors came from a woman aged 60-75 years who had recovered from COVID-19.

This clone has a single count. The chain couples TRBV19 to TRBJ1-6; possibly TRBD1 for D (5 bases). The length of the CDR3 is 16 residues. V was trimmed by 5 bases and J by 0 bases, leaving 11 bases between them. CDR1 is LNHDA and CDR2 is SQIVND in the germline V gene (reference sequence). Written as DNA, the CDR3 is TGTGCCAGTAGTGACAGAACTTACTCCTATAATTCACCCCTCCACTTT. This encodes CASSDRTYSYNSPLHF.

This clone came up once. V usage is TRBV7-2 and J usage is TRBJ1-6; TRBD1 matches 9 bases. Trimming at V came to 1 base and at J to 18 bases, leaving 7 bases not matched to a gene. The CDR3 extends over 13 amino acids. Germline CDR1 and CDR2: SGHTA and FQGNSA. In DNA, the CDR3 is TGTGCCAGCAGCTTAGGGGGACAGGGAAAATGCCACTTT. Amino acid sequence: CASSLGGQGKCHF.

The genes are TRBV30 and TRBJ1-6; possible D gene TRBD1, 6 bases. The CDR3 is 17 residues long. Germline CDR1 GTSNPN, CDR2 SVGIG (reference sequence). V lost 2 bases, J lost 11 bases, and 25 bases lay in between. CDR3 sequence (DNA): TGTGCCTGGAGTCGAACTACTACAGGGACCCCTAGAACACCCCTCCACTTT. This codes for CAWSRTTTGTPRTPLHF.

The chain joins TRBV5-4 to TRBJ1-2; 7 positions agree with TRBD1. The CDR3 is 15 amino acids. The trim removed 3 bases at V and 5 bases at J, leaving 10 bases unmatched. Germline V CDR1 and CDR2: SGHNT, YYREEE (reference sequence). The DNA for the CDR3 is TGTGCCAGCAGCTCAGAGAAAACAGGGGTTTATGGCTACACCTTC. Residues: CASSSEKTGVYGYTF.

The CDR3 sequence: CASSQAGTGANVLTF. CDR3 DNA: TGTGCCAGCAGCCAAGCGGGTACTGGGGCCAACGTCCTGACTTTC. J is TRBJ2-6 and V is TRBV3-1 (or the pseudogene TRBV3-2); D uncertain. The CDR3 spans 15 residues. Germline V gene sequence: CDR1 LGHDT, CDR2 YNNKEL (reference sequence). The V gene lost 1 base and the J gene lost 2 bases, with 6 bases spanning the gap.

The rearrangement joins TRBV27 to TRBJ1-6; D is possibly TRBD1 (6 bases). The CDR3 is made up of 18 amino acids. CDR1 MNHEY and CDR2 SMNVEV come from the germline V gene (reference sequence). V lost 4 bases to trimming and J lost 1 base, with 17 bases between them. The CDR3 is CASSSGGHLRSYNSPLHF. Here the CDR3 DNA reads TGTGCCAGCAGTTCGGGGGGCCATCTTAGGTCCTATAATTCACCCCTCCACTTT.

The chain combines TRBV6-5 with TRBJ1-2; 9 bases line up with TRBD1. CDR1 is MNHEY and CDR2 is SVGAGI in the germline V gene. CDR3 size: 14 residues. V shed 7 bases, J shed 2 bases, and the junction held 5 bases outside the gene matches. CDR3 DNA sequence: TGTGCCAGCACCCGACAGGGGGGAAACTATGGCTACACCTTC. Protein sequence: CASTRQGGNYGYTF.

This chain's CDR3 is CASSPEGAITGELFF. The DNA for the CDR3 is TGTGCCAGCTCCCCTGAGGGGGCAATCACCGGGGAGCTGTTTTTT. The rearrangement uses TRBV18 and TRBJ2-2, with 7 bases fitting TRBD1. J lost 4 bases, V lost 6 bases, and 8 bases had no gene match. Per germline, CDR1 KGHSH and CDR2 LQKENI. The CDR3 sequence is 15 residues long.

V usage is TRBV2 and J usage is TRBJ2-3; TRBD2 agrees at 12 bases. The ends lost 5 bases at V and 5 bases at J; junction bases unmatched: 8. CDR1 is SNHLY, CDR2 FYNNEI, per germline. The CDR3 covers 16 residues. Written as DNA, the CDR3 is TGTGCCAGCAGTTCCAGAAGACTAGCGGGGGAAGATACGCAGTATTTT. Translating it yields CASSSRRLAGEDTQYF. The full variable domain, completed using reference TRBV2 and TRBJ2-3, is EPEVTQTPSHQVTQMGQEVILRCVPISNHLYFYWYRQILGQKVEFLVSFYNNEISEKSEIFDDQFSVERPDGSNFTLKIRSTKLEDSAMYFCASSSRRLAGEDTQYFGPGTRLTVL.

A note on this clone: Other DNA sequences in the sample encode the same CDR3. The chain uses TRBV5-1 and TRBJ2-3, with a weak D call TRBD1 (5 bases). This CDR3 region has 13 residues. Germline V gives CDR1 SGHRS, CDR2 YFSETQ. Trimming removed 2 bases at V and 4 bases at J, with 8 bases between. CDR3 nucleotides: TGCGCCAGCAGCTTAGGGGCCGCAGATACGCAGTATTTT. Its protein product is CASSLGAADTQYF.

The V and J genes are TRBV2 and TRBJ1-1; D not resolved. Trimming removed 0 bases from V and 6 bases from J, with 5 bases in between. This CDR3 has 12 residues. Germline V gene data show CDR1 as SNHLY and CDR2 as FYNNEI. CDR3 in DNA: TGTGCCAGCAGTGAAGCTCAGGCTGAAGCTTTCTTT. Its protein product is CASSEAQAEAFF.

The chain is built from TRBV7-2 and TRBJ2-2, with D tentatively TRBD1 (5 bases). The ends were cut back, 1 base at V and 5 bases at J, with 14 bases in the middle. CDR3 length equals 16 residues. Per the germline V gene, CDR1 is SGHTA and CDR2 is FQGNSA. Here the CDR3 DNA reads TGTGCCAGCAGCTTAGTTCCAGGGTTGATAACCGGGGAGCTGTTTTTT. Its translation: CASSLVPGLITGELFF.

V and J are TRBV6-5 and TRBJ2-4, with TRBD1 matching over 7 bases. The germline gives CDR1 MNHEY, CDR2 SVGAGI. The CDR3 has 15 amino acids. Trimming removed 8 bases from V and 0 bases from J; junction bases left unmatched: 7. The DNA for the CDR3 is TGTGCCAGCTGGACAGGAAAACTAGCCAAAAACATTCAGTACTTC. It codes for CASWTGKLAKNIQYF.

As regards this clone: One junction end disagrees with the germline gene, perhaps due to a read error. The chain is built from TRBV7-2 and TRBJ2-5; TRBD2 aligns across 11 bases. Germline CDR1 and CDR2: SGHTA and FQGNSA. This CDR3 comprises 14 residues. CDR3 in amino acids: CASSLAGGGETQYF. CDR3 coding DNA: TGTGCCAGCAGCCTAGCGGGGGGAGGGGAGACCCAGTACTTC.

V gene TRBV9 combines with J gene TRBJ2-1; D is perhaps TRBD1 (5 bases). V was clipped by 4 bases and J by 1 base, with 12 bases between them. The V gene's germline CDR1 is SGDLS and CDR2 YYNGEE. The CDR3 runs to 15 residues. CDR3 loop: CASSFREGSYNEQFF. CDR3 in DNA: TGTGCCAGCAGCTTCAGGGAAGGTTCCTACAATGAGCAGTTCTTC.

The genes are TRBV5-1 and TRBJ2-3; 11 bases line up with TRBD2. CDR1 is SGHRS, CDR2 YFSETQ, per germline. With V trimmed by 0 bases and J by 2 bases, 5 bases remained unmatched. This CDR3 region has 17 residues. CDR3 amino acids: CASSLALAGGPTDTQYF. CDR3 in DNA: TGCGCCAGCAGCTTGGCCTTAGCGGGGGGGCCCACAGATACGCAGTATTTT.

The rearrangement links TRBV11-3 to TRBJ2-3; TRBD1 matches at 8 bases. V lost 3 bases, J lost 5 bases, and 7 bases stayed unmatched. The germline V gene encodes CDR1 SGHNT and CDR2 YENEEA. This CDR3 contains 15 residues. This chain's CDR3 is CASSFRITGGDTQYF. In DNA form, the CDR3 reads TGTGCCAGCAGCTTCCGTATTACAGGGGGAGATACGCAGTATTTT.

The chain carries TRBV30 and TRBJ1-4; a weak D match, TRBD1 (6 bases). CDR1 is GTSNPN, CDR2 SVGIG, per germline (reference sequence). The CDR3 spans 12 residues. V dropped 5 bases and J dropped 10 bases, with 14 bases sitting between them. The CDR3 bases are TGTGCCTGGGGGCTCCTACAGGGAAAACTGTTTTTT. As protein: CAWGLLQGKLFF.

The chain recombines TRBV3-1 (or the pseudogene TRBV3-2) with TRBJ1-2; D uncertain. There are 13 residues in the CDR3. Trimming pared 4 bases from V and 3 bases from J, leaving 9 bases between. Germline V lookup: CDR1 LGHDT, CDR2 YNNKEL (reference sequence). For the CDR3, the DNA is TGTGCCAGCAGCCTTTCCCCGGACTATGGCTACACCTTC. It yields the protein CASSLSPDYGYTF.

The chain employs TRBV7-9 and TRBJ1-3, with D perhaps matching TRBD1 (6 bases). The germline CDR1 and CDR2 sequences are SEHNR and FQNEAQ (reference sequence). V lost 4 bases to trimming and J lost 4 bases, with 14 bases between them. The CDR3 consists of 15 residues. CDR3: CASSWTLDRGNTIYF. In nucleotides, the CDR3 is TGTGCCAGCAGCTGGACCCTTGACAGGGGAAACACCATATATTTT. Supplemented by reference TRBV7-9 and TRBJ1-3, the full variable domain reads DTGVSQNPRHKITKRGQNVTFRCDPISEHNRLYWYRQTLGQGPEFLTYFQNEAQLEKSRLLSDRFSAERPKGSFSTLEIQRTEQGDSAMYLCASSWTLDRGNTIYFGEGSWLTVV.

This clone was counted a single time. The gene calls are TRBV5-4 and TRBJ1-5; 10 nucleotides match TRBD1. Germline V gives CDR1 SGHNT, CDR2 YYREEE (reference sequence). Losses at the gene ends were 5 bases for V and 6 bases for J; bases not matched to a gene: 8. The CDR3 contains 15 residues. The CDR3 protein is CASSMGQGSGQPQHF. The CDR3 coding sequence is TGTGCCAGCAGTATGGGACAGGGGAGCGGTCAGCCCCAGCATTTT. The complete variable domain, with remaining parts taken from reference TRBV5-4 and TRBJ1-5, reads ETGVTQSPTHLIKTRGQQVTLRCSSQSGHNTVSWYQQALGQGPQFIFQYYREEENGRGNFPPRFSGLQFPNYSSELNVNALELDDSALYLCASSMGQGSGQPQHFGDGTRLSIL.

This chain uses TRBV4-2 with TRBJ2-6; 12 nucleotides align to TRBD1. Germline values: CDR1 LGHNA, CDR2 YNFKEQ. The CDR3 covers 18 residues. The V gene end was trimmed by 4 bases and the J gene end by 3 bases; junction bases not matched to a gene: 7. This CDR3 reads CASSRGGQGALGANVLTF. For the CDR3, the DNA is TGTGCCAGCAGCCGCGGGGGACAGGGGGCGCTTGGGGCCAACGTCCTGACTTTC.